Included here is one TCR beta chain sequence, with context. The sample is drawn from a study of blood T cell repertoires in COVID-19. About the study: Samples taken during acute and convalescent COVID-19 were collected in the United States, Italy and Spain. Nucleic acid was either cDNA or gDNA, and it came from T cells, B-cell-depleted T cells, or PBMCs.

In the original processing: By means of reference gene primer amplification, nucleated cell counts were estimated. Clones were sequenced by immunoSEQ multiplex PCR, and TCRdb holds only the in-frame ones, with some missing. That table furnishes V, J and clone size, whereas the DNA furnished D and trimming. Among 130,000 to 150,000 clones, about 80% were seen once, and the ten largest hold roughly 4.8%. In germline, CDR1 is LNHDA, CDR2 SQIVND (reference sequence). The CDR3 is 14 amino acids. V gave up 4 bases and J gave up 4 bases; unmatched junction bases: 4. The chain has TRBV19 and TRBJ2-5; 9 positions agree with TRBD2. The TCR comes from a human donor in a cohort sampled during active COVID-19. Sequenced input: peripheral blood. The CDR3 region has the DNA TGTGCCAGTAGTAGCGGGAGGGCTGCAGAGACCCAGTACTTC. Translating it yields CASSSGRAAETQYF.